This TCR beta chain was sequenced in a study of blood T cell repertoires in COVID-19 (dated by TCRdb to the early 2020s). Regarding the complete study: Collaborator samples came from the United States, Italy and Spain and covered acute and convalescent phases of COVID-19. A freely available public database, intended as a resource for researchers studying the immune response to SARS-CoV-2, is where the repertoires were released. Nearly every sample came with metadata listing a de-identified subject ID, COVID-19 status, age in years and sex. Deeply sampled blood TCRbeta repertoires from subjects exposed to, actively infected with, or recovered from COVID-19 were included in the dataset. The samples were drawn from the first 160 participants of the ongoing ImmuneRACE study and from some 1,300 subjects provided by 6 global collaborators. Where available, HLA class I and class II types were obtained from metadata supplied by the sample provider rather than from assay-based typing. The material from the prospective study consisted of cDNA or gDNA derived from T cells, B-cell-depleted T cells, or PBMCs. General findings and caveats noted by the study authors: Clinical and demographic metadata were provided uncurated, with the amount varying by source and participant.

Each collaborating institution followed its own protocols to collect whole blood in K2EDTA tubes. For TCRbeta analysis, collaborators shipped samples in one of three forms: frozen whole blood, isolated PBMCs, or DNA extracted from either of those sample types. A note on this clone: Its specific antigen is unknown. No base qualities exist here, and no much larger clone lies one base off it.

TCRbeta CDR3 regions were amplified from genomic DNA using the immunoSEQ Assay, a bias-controlled multiplex PCR. The study's processing was this. The number of nucleated cells in each sample was estimated from the amplification of reference gene primers within the assay. Sequence reads were collapsed and filtered to measure the absolute abundance of every unique TCRbeta CDR3 rearrangement. For each sample, productive Simpson clonality was calculated as the square root of Simpson's diversity index over productive rearrangements. In its TCRdb copy, this immuneACCESS table keeps in-frame sequences only and misses some clones. Where compared with another copy, unresolved V genes explain less than half of these, and the others have no known cause. The V and J calls and clone size come from that table; D and trimming were worked out from the DNA. The sample yields 65,000 to 70,000 clones; about 81% were counted once. In total, the top ten clones hold 9% to 9.5% of the sample.

The trim is 3 bases for V and 5 bases for J, with a gap of 10 bases between the germline ends. Taken from the germline V gene, the CDR1 and CDR2 loops are MDHEN and SYDVKM. The CDR3 spans 13 residues, from the cysteine through the phenylalanine. The kept DNA is CDR3 alone, 39 bases in frame from the first base. The chain was built from TRBV28 and TRBJ1-1; too little of a D gene remains to name it. Sequencing was carried out using peripheral blood. The sequence derives from a human donor in a cohort sampled during active COVID-19. The DNA sequence is given as TGTGCCAGCAGTTTTTGGGCGCGAACTGAAGCTTTCTTT. The encoded protein is CASSFWARTEAFF.